This TCR beta chain was identified during a study of CD8+CD57+ T cells in acquired aplastic anemia. Background on the study: The DNA of sorted CD4+ and CD8+ cells averaged 3.2 ug.

A note on this clonotype: Its target is unknown.

Findings and caveats of the study: Researchers report that approximately 28 CD8+ CDR3 sequences appeared in both patients and controls. Controls did not differ significantly from patients in CD8+ Simpson's diversity.

It was patients with CD8+CD57+ cell expansion by flow cytometry who were chosen for sequencing. All patients were therapy-naive when blood was sampled. Profiling that covered TCR beta VDJ and CDR3 relied on genomic DNA as its template. TCRdb re-called the reads with MiXCR, one entry per CDR3 protein. The data show more than 150,000 distinct CDR3 sequences, less than 60% seen once. V lost 1 base and J 3 bases, leaving 6 bases between the germline ends. The CDR3 runs to 13 residues. Germline V CDR1 and CDR2: LNHDA, SQIVND (reference sequence). The material sequenced was sorted CD4+, CD8+, or CD8+CD57+ T cells (not recorded which) from PBMCs. The genes are TRBV19 and TRBJ1-1; D remains ambiguous. This receptor was identified in a human donor with aplastic anemia. CDR3: CASSIASDTEAFF. The CDR3 DNA reads TGTGCCAGTAGTATAGCCTCTGACACTGAAGCTTTCTTT.